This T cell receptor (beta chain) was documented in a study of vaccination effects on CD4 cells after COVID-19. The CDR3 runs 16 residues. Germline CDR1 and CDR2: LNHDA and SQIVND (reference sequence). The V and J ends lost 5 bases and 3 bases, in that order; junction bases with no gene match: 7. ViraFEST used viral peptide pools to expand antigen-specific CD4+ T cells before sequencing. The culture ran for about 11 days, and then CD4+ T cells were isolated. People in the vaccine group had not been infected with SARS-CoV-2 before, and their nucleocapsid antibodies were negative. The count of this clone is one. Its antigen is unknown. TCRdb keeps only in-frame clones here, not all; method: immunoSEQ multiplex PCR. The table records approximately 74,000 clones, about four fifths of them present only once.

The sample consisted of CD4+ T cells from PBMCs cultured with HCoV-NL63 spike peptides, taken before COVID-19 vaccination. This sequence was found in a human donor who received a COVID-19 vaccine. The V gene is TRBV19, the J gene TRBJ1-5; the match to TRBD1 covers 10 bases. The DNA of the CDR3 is TGTGCCAGTAGTCCACTAGACAGGGGGCTCAATCAGCCCCAGCATTTT. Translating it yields CASSPLDRGLNQPQHF.